The clone carrying this TCR beta chain was counted only a few times. Its antigen is unidentified. Germline and junction disagree at one end, which may indicate a read error. Germline-derived CDR1 and CDR2 are SEHNR and FQNEAQ (reference sequence). The CDR3 consists of 12 residues. Included in the TCR beta cDNA libraries were unique molecular identifiers. Each sample of about 0.95 to 11 million input T cells yielded 500,000 or so cDNA molecules, so each molecule approximated one T cell. TCRdb passed the PCR reads through MiXCR, listing each CDR3 protein once. The sample has 650,000 to 850,000 distinct CDR3 sequences, around 45% seen once. This sample was included in a study of post-analysis software for immune sequencing data. Study-wide background: There were relapsing-remitting, secondary progressive and progressive-relapsing multiple sclerosis among the disease courses included. Study-wide points: Strong same-batch co-clustering of samples appeared with F measure clustering. About five TRBV segments occurring more often in patients than controls included TRBV5-6, TRBV5-1 and TRBV20-1.

This clonotype originated in a girl aged 5-17 years with multiple sclerosis. The genes are TRBV7-9 and TRBJ2-5; possibly TRBD2 for D (5 bases). The J call may be incorrect, as the DNA end agrees better with TRBJ2-4. The sequenced material came from blood. Written as DNA, the CDR3 is TGTACCAGCAGCTCACTAGAAAACATTCAGTACTTC. The encoded protein is CTSSSLENIQYF.